This TCR beta chain was obtained from a study of blood T cell repertoires in COVID-19. Study-level information: Italy, Spain and the United States were the sources of the convalescent and acute COVID-19 samples. The cDNA or gDNA used as material had been derived from T cells, B-cell-depleted T cells, or PBMCs.

The CDR3 length is 14 residues. CDR1 is KGHSH and CDR2 is LQKENI in the germline V gene. Trimming took off 2 bases at V and 4 bases at J, with 11 bases between the two ends. As handled by the study authors: For nucleated cells, counts were estimated from reference gene primer amplification. The protocol was immunoSEQ multiplex PCR, while the TCRdb copy is restricted to in-frame clones and leaves out a portion. The V and J calls and the clone size are those of that table, but D and trimming were determined from the DNA. This table holds 150,000 or so clones, 75% to 85% found once. This receptor was taken from a woman of 80 years or more with active or convalescent COVID-19. The chain recombines TRBV18 with TRBJ1-1; D perhaps matches TRBD1 (6 bases). Sample: peripheral blood. The CDR3 here is CASSPSRGPTEAFF. For the CDR3, the DNA is TGTGCCAGCTCACCATCCAGGGGCCCCACTGAAGCTTTCTTT.